These 5 T cell receptor beta chains were sequenced from one sample in a study of T cell clonality in common variable immunodeficiency. No antigen is known for these receptors. The protocol was immunoSEQ multiplex PCR, while the TCRdb copy is restricted to in-frame clones and leaves out a portion. This sample includes about 33,000 clones with no singletons; its ten biggest clones take up 6.1%. Findings of the study overall: Reportedly, TCR beta sequences from common variable immunodeficiency showed fewer deletions and N-nucleotide insertions.

Sequencing input: peripheral blood mononuclear cells. The origin of the receptors is a human donor with common variable immunodeficiency.

Only a few counts were recorded for this clone. With the read ending 3 residues before the CDR3 end, the germline J gene is used to fill in that end. The chain carries TRBV7-9 and TRBJ2-1; the D gene is possibly TRBD1 (5 bases). The germline CDR1 and CDR2 sequences are SEHNR and FQNEAQ (reference sequence). This CDR3 region has 14 residues. V was trimmed by 7 bases and J by 2 bases, leaving 12 bases between them. The CDR3 region is CASKKDIAYNEQFF. The covered CDR3 bases are TGTGCCAGCAAAAAGGACATAGCCTACAATGAG.

There are many counts of this clone. The sequenced fragment ends 3 residues before the CDR3 boundary, so the rest is inferred from the germline J gene. The V call is TRBV5-1, the J call TRBJ2-7, with D perhaps matching TRBD1 or TRBD2 (5 bases each). Trimming cost V 2 bases and J 5 bases, with 17 bases left between them. Germline-derived CDR1 and CDR2 are SGHRS and YFSETQ. CDR3 length equals 15 residues. CDR3 in amino acids: CASSFDSTEVDEQYF. CDR3 bases read: TGCGCCAGCAGCTTCGACAGTACGGAGGTGGACGAG. Full variable domain (rest looked up from reference TRBV5-1 and TRBJ2-7): KAGVTQTPRYLIKTRGQQVTLSCSPISGHRSVSWYQQTPGQGLQFLFEYFSETQRNKGNFPGRFSGRQFSNSRSEMNVSTLELGDSALYLCASSFDSTEVDEQYFGPGTRLTVT.

This clone was counted between two and nine times. The read ends 3 residues shy of where the CDR3 ends; the end is completed using the germline J gene. V gene TRBV7-9 combines with J gene TRBJ1-2, with D perhaps matching TRBD1 (6 bases). The CDR3 totals 14 residues. CDR1 is SEHNR, CDR2 FQNEAQ, per germline (reference sequence). CDR3 residues: CASSASGAQGYYTF. The covered CDR3 bases are TGTGCCAGCAGCGCTAGTGGGGCACAGGGTTAC.

In this sample, this clone is medium-sized. The read terminates 3 residues ahead of where the CDR3 ends, so the germline J gene completes it. The chain recombines TRBV5-5 with TRBJ1-2; D possibly corresponds to TRBD1 (5 bases). The V end lost 2 bases, the J end lost 2 bases, and 10 bases lay between the germline ends. Germline V gene data show CDR1 as SGHKS and CDR2 as YYEKEE (reference sequence). This CDR3 contains 14 residues. The part of the CDR3 DNA that was read is TGTGCCAGCAGCTTCACAGGTACCAACTATGGC. It specifies CASSFTGTNYG. The full CDR3 is CASSFTGTNYGYTF.

This clone was seen a few times. The DNA ends 3 residues before the CDR3 does, and the rest of the CDR3 is filled in from the germline J gene. The genes are TRBV2 and TRBJ1-4; 10 positions agree with TRBD1. The trim removed 6 bases at V and 8 bases at J, leaving 6 bases unmatched. This CDR3 region has 14 residues. Germline V gene lookup returns CDR1 SNHLY and CDR2 FYNNEI. The DNA read from the CDR3 is TGTGCCAGCAGAGTGACAGGGGGCAGGGAAAAA. It yields the protein CASRVTGGREK. The CDR3 as a whole reads CASRVTGGREKLFF.